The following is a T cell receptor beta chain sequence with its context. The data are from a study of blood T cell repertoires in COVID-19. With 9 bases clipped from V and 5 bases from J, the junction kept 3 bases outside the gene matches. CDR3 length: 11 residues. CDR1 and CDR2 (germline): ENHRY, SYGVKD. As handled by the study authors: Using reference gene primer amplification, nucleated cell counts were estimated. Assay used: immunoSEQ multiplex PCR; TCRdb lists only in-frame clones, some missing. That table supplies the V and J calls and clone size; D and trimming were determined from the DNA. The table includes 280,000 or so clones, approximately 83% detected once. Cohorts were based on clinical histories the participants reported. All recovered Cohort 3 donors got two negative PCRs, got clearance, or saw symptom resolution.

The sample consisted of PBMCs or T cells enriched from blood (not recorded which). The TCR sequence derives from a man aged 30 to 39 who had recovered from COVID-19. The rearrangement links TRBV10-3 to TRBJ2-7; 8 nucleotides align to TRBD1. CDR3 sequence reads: CAIDRGHEQYF. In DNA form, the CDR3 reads TGTGCCATAGACAGGGGCCACGAGCAGTACTTC.